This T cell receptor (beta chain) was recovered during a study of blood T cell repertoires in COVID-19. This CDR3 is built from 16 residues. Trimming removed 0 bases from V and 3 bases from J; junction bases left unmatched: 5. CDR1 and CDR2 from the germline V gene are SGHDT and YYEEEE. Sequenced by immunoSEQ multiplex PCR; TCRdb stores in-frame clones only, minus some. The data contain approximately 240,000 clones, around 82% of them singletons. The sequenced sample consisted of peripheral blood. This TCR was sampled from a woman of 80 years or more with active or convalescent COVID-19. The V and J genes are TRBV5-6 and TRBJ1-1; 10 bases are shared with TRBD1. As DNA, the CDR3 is TGTGCCAGCAGCTTGGGACAGGGGGCGCGGTACACTGAAGCTTTCTTT. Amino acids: CASSLGQGARYTEAFF.